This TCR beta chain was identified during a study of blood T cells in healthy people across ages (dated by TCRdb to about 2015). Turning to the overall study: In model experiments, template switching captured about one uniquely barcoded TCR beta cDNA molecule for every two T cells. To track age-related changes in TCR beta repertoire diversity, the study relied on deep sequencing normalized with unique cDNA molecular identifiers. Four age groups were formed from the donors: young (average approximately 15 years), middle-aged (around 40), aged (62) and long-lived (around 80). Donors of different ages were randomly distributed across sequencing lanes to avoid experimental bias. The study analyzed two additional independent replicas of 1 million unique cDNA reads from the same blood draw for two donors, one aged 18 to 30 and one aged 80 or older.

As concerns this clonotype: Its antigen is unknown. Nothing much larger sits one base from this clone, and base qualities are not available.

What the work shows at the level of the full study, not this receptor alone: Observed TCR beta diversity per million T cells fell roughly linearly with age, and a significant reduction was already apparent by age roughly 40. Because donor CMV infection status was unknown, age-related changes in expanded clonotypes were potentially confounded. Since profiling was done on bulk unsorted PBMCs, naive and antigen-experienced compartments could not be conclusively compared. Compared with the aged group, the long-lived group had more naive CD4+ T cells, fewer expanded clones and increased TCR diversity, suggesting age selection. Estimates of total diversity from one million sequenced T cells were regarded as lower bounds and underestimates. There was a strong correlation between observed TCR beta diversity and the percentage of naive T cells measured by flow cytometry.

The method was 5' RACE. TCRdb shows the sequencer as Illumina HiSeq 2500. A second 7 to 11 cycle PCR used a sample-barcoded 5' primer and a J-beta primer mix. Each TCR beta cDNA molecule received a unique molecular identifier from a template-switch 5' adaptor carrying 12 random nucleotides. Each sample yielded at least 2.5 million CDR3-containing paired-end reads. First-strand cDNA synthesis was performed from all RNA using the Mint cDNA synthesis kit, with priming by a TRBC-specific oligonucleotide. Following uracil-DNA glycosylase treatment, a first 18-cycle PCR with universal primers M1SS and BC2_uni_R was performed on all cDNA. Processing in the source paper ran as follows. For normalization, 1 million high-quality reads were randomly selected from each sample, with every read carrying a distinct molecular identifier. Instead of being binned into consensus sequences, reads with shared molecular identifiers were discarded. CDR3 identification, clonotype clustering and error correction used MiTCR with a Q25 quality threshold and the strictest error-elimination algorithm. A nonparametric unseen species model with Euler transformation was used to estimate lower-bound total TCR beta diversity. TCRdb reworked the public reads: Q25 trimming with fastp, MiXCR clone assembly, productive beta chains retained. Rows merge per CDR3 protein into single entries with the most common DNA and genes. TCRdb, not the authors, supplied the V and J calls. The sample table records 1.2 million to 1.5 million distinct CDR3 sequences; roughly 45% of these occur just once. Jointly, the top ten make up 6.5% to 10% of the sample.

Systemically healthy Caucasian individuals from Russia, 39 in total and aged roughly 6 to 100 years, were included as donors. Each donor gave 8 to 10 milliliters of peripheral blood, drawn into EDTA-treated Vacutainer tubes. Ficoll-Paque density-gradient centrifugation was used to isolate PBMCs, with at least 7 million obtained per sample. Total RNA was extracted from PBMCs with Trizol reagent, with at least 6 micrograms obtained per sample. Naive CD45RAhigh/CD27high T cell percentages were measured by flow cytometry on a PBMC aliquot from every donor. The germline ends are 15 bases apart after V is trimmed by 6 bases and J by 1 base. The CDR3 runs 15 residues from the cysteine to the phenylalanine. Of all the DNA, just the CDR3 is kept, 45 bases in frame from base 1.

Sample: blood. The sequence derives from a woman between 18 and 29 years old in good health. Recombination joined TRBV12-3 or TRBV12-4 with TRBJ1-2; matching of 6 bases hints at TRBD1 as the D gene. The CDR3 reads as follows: CASSPRGIFNYGYTF. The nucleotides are TGTGCCAGCAGCCCGAGGGGGATTTTTAACTATGGCTACACCTTC.